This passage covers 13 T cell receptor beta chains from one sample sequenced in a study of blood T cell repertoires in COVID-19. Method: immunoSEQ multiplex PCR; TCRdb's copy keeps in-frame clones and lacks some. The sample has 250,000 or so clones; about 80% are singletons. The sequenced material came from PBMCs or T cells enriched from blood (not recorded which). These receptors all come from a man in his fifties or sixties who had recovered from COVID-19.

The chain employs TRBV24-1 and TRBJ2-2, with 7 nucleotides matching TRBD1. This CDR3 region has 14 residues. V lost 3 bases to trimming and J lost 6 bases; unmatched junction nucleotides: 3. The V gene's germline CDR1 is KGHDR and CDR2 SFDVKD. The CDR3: CATSDHRGAGELFF. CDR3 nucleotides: TGTGCCACCAGTGATCACAGGGGAGCCGGGGAGCTGTTTTTT.

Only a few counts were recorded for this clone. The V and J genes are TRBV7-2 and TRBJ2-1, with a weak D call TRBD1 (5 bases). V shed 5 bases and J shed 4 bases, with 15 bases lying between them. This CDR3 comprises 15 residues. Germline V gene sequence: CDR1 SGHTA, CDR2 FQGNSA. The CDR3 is CASSPDRQPYNEQFF. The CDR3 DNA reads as TGTGCCAGCAGCCCTGACAGACAGCCATACAATGAGCAGTTCTTC.

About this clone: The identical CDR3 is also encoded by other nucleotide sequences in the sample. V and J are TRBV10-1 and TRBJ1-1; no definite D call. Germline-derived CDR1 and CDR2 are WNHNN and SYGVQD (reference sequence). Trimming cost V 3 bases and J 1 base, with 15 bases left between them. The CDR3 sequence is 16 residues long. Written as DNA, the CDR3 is TGCGCCAGCAGTGAATTCCGGTCAGGTGAGAACACTGAAGCTTTCTTT. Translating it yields CASSEFRSGENTEAFF.

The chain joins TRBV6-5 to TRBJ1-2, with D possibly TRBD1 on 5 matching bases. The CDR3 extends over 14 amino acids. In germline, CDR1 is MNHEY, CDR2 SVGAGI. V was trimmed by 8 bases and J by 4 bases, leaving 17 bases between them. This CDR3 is CASVIRQGGYGYTF. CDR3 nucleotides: TGTGCCAGCGTAATCCGCCAGGGAGGCTATGGCTACACCTTC.

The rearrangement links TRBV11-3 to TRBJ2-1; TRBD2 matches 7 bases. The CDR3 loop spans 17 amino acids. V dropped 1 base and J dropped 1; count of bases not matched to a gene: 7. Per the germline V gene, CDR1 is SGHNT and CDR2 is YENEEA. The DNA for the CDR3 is TGTGCCAGCAGCTTAGCGGGGTGGCGGGGGTCCTACAATGAGCAGTTCTTC. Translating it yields CASSLAGWRGSYNEQFF.

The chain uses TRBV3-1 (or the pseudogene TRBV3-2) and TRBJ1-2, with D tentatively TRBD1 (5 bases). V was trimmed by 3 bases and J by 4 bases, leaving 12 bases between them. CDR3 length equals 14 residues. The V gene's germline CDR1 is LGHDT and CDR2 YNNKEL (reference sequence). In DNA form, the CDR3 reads TGTGCCAGCAGCCACGGAAGGGGTACCTATGGCTACACCTTC. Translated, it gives CASSHGRGTYGYTF.

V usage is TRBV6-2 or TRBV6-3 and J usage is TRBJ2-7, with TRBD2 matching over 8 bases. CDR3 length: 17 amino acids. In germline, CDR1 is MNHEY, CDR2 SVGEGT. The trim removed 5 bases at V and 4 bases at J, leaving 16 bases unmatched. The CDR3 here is CASSKPGTRGLAYEQYF. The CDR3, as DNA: TGTGCCAGCAGTAAGCCCGGGACTAGAGGTTTGGCGTACGAGCAGTACTTC.

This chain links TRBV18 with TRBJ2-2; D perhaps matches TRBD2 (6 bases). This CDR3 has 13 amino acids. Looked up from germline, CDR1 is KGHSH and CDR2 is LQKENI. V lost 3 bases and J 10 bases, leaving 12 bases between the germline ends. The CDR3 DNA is TGTGCCAGCTCACCGAGGACTATGGAGGAGCTGTTTTTT. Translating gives CASSPRTMEELFF.

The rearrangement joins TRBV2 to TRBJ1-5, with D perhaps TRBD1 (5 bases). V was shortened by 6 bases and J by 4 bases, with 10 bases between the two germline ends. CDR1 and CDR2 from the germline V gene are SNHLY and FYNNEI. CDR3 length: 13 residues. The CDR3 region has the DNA TGTGCCAGCAGAGATGACAGTAATCAGCCCCAGCATTTT. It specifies CASRDDSNQPQHF.

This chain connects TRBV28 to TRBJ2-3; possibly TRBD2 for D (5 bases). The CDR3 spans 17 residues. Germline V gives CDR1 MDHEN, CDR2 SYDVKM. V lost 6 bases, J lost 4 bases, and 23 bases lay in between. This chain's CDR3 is CASSWALGRERADTQYF. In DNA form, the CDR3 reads TGTGCCAGCAGCTGGGCCCTCGGCCGAGAGAGGGCAGATACGCAGTATTTT.

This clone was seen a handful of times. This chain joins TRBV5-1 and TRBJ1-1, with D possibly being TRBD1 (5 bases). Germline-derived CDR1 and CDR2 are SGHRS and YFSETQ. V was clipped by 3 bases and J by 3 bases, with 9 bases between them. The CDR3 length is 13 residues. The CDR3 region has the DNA TGCGCCAGCAGCTATGCGGGGCACACTGAAGCTTTCTTT. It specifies CASSYAGHTEAFF.

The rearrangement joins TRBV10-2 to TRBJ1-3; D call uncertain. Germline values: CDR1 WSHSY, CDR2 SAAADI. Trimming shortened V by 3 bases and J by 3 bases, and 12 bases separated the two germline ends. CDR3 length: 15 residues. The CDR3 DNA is TGCGCCAGCAGTGAAGGAGGGTTCGATGGAAACACCATATATTTT. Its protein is CASSEGGFDGNTIYF.

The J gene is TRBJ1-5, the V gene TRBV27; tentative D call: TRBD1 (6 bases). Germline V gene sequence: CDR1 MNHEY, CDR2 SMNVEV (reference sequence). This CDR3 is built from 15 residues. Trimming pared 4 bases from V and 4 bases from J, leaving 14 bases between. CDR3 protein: CASSWEGDSNQPQHF. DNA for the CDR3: TGTGCCAGCAGTTGGGAGGGGGACTCAAATCAGCCCCAGCATTTT.